This T cell receptor (beta chain) is drawn from a study of T-cell memory formation after mild COVID-19. Study-wide context: Largely donor-specific sequence clusters came from a couple of donors.

The CDR3 is 17 amino acids. V lost 1 base, J lost 5 bases, and 17 bases lay in between. CDR1 and CDR2 (germline): SGHNT, YENEEA. Study observations and caveats: CD4+ contracting clones lay mainly in CM and EM, CD8+ ones in EMRA. Some clones that responded were present in memory (sampled pre-infection), which suggests cross-reactive memory joined.

Regarding this clonotype: No antigen is known for it.

Researchers used 5'RACE with constant-segment primers to make TCR alpha and TCR beta cDNA libraries that carry sample barcodes and UMIs. MiXCR, applied by TCRdb to the 5' RACE reads, yields one record per CDR3 protein. In the table there are 300,000 to 400,000 distinct CDR3 sequences, around 27% of which are singletons. This sequence was found in an adult woman who had mild COVID-19 (a few samples of this study predate the infection). Cell type and time point are not known. Sequencing input: PBMCs or a T cell subset sorted from them (not recorded which). The rearrangement links TRBV11-3 to TRBJ2-2; D ambiguous. CDR3 amino acids: CASSLVGWAKWTGELFF. DNA of the CDR3: TGTGCCAGCAGCTTAGTCGGTTGGGCTAAGTGGACCGGGGAGCTGTTTTTT.